A single T cell receptor beta chain is shown here with its context. Its specificity is unknown. This sample was included in a study of Graves' ophthalmopathy and Graves' hyperthyroidism. Whole-study context: Hyperthyroidism is called stable when no ophthalmopathy develops within 18 months of follow-up.

General observations from the study: Blood shared most expanded thyroid clonotypes above 0.001 frequency.

Investigators amplified TCR beta CDR3 regions from RNA transcripts. Second-round multiplex PCR came after a first-round RT-PCR that employed HTBI primers. TCRdb reprocessed the multiplex PCR reads with MiXCR, giving one entry per CDR3 protein. Seen here are about 500,000 distinct CDR3 sequences, roughly 39% observed once, and the top ten hold roughly 4%. Sequencing was carried out using peripheral blood or thyroid tissue (not recorded which). This TCR was recovered from an adult man with Graves' hyperthyroidism.

CDR3 amino acids: CAISESSGALTSYEQYF. The CDR3 DNA reads as TGTGCCATCAGTGAGTCTAGTGGGGCGCTGACCTCCTACGAGCAGTACTTC. J is TRBJ2-7 and V is TRBV10-3, with D possibly matching TRBD1 (5 bases). Germline V gene sequence: CDR1 ENHRY, CDR2 SYGVKD. V was clipped by 0 bases and J by 0 bases, with 15 bases between them. The CDR3 length is 17 residues.